This T cell receptor (beta chain) was found in a study of CD8 T cells in Susac syndrome. Trimming left V 1 base short and J 1 base short, with 4 bases between. The germline V gene encodes CDR1 MNHEY and CDR2 SMNVEV (reference sequence). This CDR3 is built from 13 residues. The RNA input was 0.5 to 1 ug, and it was reverse transcribed with random hexamers. An immunoSEQ multiplex PCR generated amplified TCR beta CDR3 products spanning 54 Vbeta and 13 Jbeta. A single record per CDR3 protein comes from TCRdb applying MiXCR to the immunoSEQ multiplex PCR reads. The sample comprises under 90,000 distinct CDR3 sequences, roughly 94% of which are singletons, and roughly 0.44% rests with the top ten. Notes on the study in general: In total CD8+ repertoires, some 15 Susac-specific public clones were found, and in CD8+ TEMRA repertoires, roughly 5 were found.

The table lists this clonotype with a few counts. The antigen is unknown. Fulfillment of recently defined diagnostic criteria for definite or probable disease was shown by the patients with Susac syndrome. Negative isolation yielded CD4+ and CD8+ T cells, and FACS enriched TEMRA cells. The sample comprised CD8+ T cells from PBMCs. The receptor's source is a human donor with Susac syndrome. The chain joins TRBV27 to TRBJ2-5, with no clear D. Here the CDR3 DNA reads TGTGCCAGCAGTTTATTCCCCCAAGAGACCCAGTACTTC. Its protein product is CASSLFPQETQYF.